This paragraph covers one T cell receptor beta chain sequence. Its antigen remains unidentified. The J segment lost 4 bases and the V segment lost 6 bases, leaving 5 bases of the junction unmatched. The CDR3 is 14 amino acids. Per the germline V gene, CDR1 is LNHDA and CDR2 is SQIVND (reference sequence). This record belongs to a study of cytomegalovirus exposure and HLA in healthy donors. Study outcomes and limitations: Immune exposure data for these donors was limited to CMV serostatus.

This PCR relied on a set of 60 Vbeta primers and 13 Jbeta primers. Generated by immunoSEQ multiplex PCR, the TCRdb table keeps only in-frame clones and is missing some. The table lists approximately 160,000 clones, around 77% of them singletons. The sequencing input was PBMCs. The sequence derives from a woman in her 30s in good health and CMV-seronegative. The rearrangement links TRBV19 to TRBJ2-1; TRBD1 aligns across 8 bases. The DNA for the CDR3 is TGTGCCAGTAGAACCACAGGGGGGTACAATGAGCAGTTCTTC. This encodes CASRTTGGYNEQFF.